This TCR beta chain was sequenced in a study of T cell changes during pregnancy in multiple sclerosis. The length of the CDR3 is 13 residues. The germline V gene encodes CDR1 MNHNY and CDR2 SVGAGI (reference sequence). V lost 9 bases and J lost 2, with 12 bases in between. The repertoire was sequenced with immunoSEQ multiplex PCR; TCRdb's copy has only in-frame clones and lacks some. The table has tens of thousands of clones, 85% to 95% seen once. This specimen was CD4+ T cells from peripheral blood mononuclear cells, taken in the third trimester of pregnancy. The clonotype comes from a female donor with multiple sclerosis, enrolled in a pregnancy study. The chain is built from TRBV6-6 and TRBJ2-3, with TRBD2 as a possible D gene (5 bases). In DNA form, the CDR3 reads TGTGCCAGTACCCGGGGTTCCACAGATACGCAGTATTTT. Translating it yields CASTRGSTDTQYF.